This TCR beta chain comes out of a study of cytomegalovirus exposure and HLA in healthy donors. The PCR ran on 60 Vbeta and 13 Jbeta primers. Measured with immunoSEQ multiplex PCR; TCRdb has only the in-frame clones, and not every one. The sample yields some 98,000 clones, around 67% seen once. Sequenced sample: PBMCs. This TCR was recovered from a man aged 45-60 years in good health and CMV-seronegative.

CDR3 nucleotide sequence: TGTGCCAGCAGCCGCGACAGGTATTCGGATACGCAGTATTTT. It translates to CASSRDRYSDTQYF. The chain is built from TRBV9 and TRBJ2-3; tentative D call: TRBD1 (6 bases). Germline V lookup: CDR1 SGDLS, CDR2 YYNGEE. CDR3 length: 14 residues. The ends were cut back, 4 bases at V and 6 bases at J, with 15 bases in the middle.